This T cell receptor (beta chain) comes out of a study of T cells in narcolepsy. As to this clone: Its specificity is not known.

Notes on the study in general: Autoreactive clonotypes reportedly recurred in blood of same and different patients, not controls. Autoreactive clone sequences were missing from some blood memory CD4+ repertoires.

The assay was immunoSEQ multiplex PCR, and TCRdb's table has in-frame clones only and misses some. The sample has fewer than 25,000 clones; about 82% are singletons. This CDR3 contains 13 residues. The V gene's germline CDR1 is SNHLY and CDR2 FYNNEI. After removal of 6 bases from V and 7 bases from J, the junction contained 5 bases not matched to a gene. This clonotype was obtained from a human donor in good health. The rearrangement uses TRBV2 and TRBJ2-7, with 11 nucleotides matching TRBD2. Sequencing was done on a sample of memory (CD45RA-) CD4+ T cells from blood. For the CDR3, the DNA is TGTGCCAGCAGCTCCCGGACTAGCGGGGAGCAGTACTTC. It encodes CASSSRTSGEQYF.